The T cell receptor (beta chain) under discussion was sequenced for a study of tumor-infiltrating lymphocytes in primary liver carcinoma listed by TCRdb under 2017. At the level of the whole study: Surgical resection was performed in China between late 2015 and early 2016 on a handful of patients with histopathologically diagnosed primary liver carcinoma. Of the five patients, three men and two women aged 30 to 69 years, four had hepatocellular carcinoma and one had combined HCC and intrahepatic cholangiocarcinoma. The tumors of the five patients were staged as T1-T3 N0M0, with maximum diameters ranging from roughly 4 to 10 cm. Each sample produced roughly 3.5 to 7.13 million productive TCRbeta reads, and read depth showed no significant difference between tissue types. TCRbeta repertoire sequencing, expression microarrays and whole-exome sequencing were combined in the study across five regions of each liver tumor, with adjacent normal tissue and blood also included. A total of some 35 specimens from 5 patients went through TCRbeta repertoire sequencing, namely 25 tumor regions, 5 adjacent noncancerous liver tissues and 5 peripheral blood samples. High reproducibility was observed for the technical replicate repertoires, with mean shared-clone rates roughly 0.87 and correlation coefficients above 0.95.

Using a constant-region primer and ProtoScript II reverse transcriptase, TCRbeta-specific cDNA was reverse-transcribed from 500 ng total RNA. Three nested multiplex PCR rounds, following a slightly modified ARM-PCR procedure, were used to build the TCRbeta libraries. The first two PCR rounds used multiplex TRBV1-TRBV30 forward primers with a Cbeta reverse primer, each for roughly 11 cycles. Sample barcodes and Illumina adapters were added in a final 25-cycle PCR using Deep VentR polymerase. Amplicons of 200-500 bp were gel-purified with a QIAquick gel extraction kit before sequencing. An Illumina HiSeq 2500 was used to sequence the TCRbeta amplicons with 250-bp paired-end reads. Per the authors' processing: Trimmomatic v0.33 was used to quality-trim the reads, and FLASH v1.2.11 was used to merge paired reads so that full CDR3 sequences could be recovered. V, D and J germline segments were assigned to the rearranged TCRbeta sequences using MiGEC v1.2.1b. Clonotype statistics and Shannon-Wiener diversity indices were calculated with VDJtools v1.0.0. To cut down on sampling bias, every analysis after diversity analysis relied on just the 250 most abundant clonotypes from each sample. TCRdb passed the public sequencing reads through fastp at Q25 and MiXCR, retaining productive beta sequences. Here each entry gathers all rows of one CDR3 protein and keeps the most common genes and DNA. The V and J calls, along with clone size, are taken from TCRdb and not from the paper's own processing. For this sample the table gives about 180,000 distinct CDR3 sequences, of which about 60% were detected only once. The ten biggest clones cover around 74% of the sample.

Blood RNA was extracted from unsorted whole blood using TRIzol reagent, and germline DNA was obtained with the DNeasy Blood & Tissue kit. Patients had chronic HBV infection and were treatment-naive at sampling. Before surgery, 3 to 5 milliliters of peripheral blood were collected into K2EDTA tubes. Overall results and qualifications from the work: Only a few patients were included in the study, and the authors note that the findings should be validated in a larger study. The top 250 clones accounted for a significantly greater share of the repertoire in tumors than in blood (p = 0.039). Consistent with antigen-driven expansion, pairs of tumor regions showed higher repertoire overlap (mean about 36%) than either tumor-adjacent pairs (approximately 17%) or tumor-blood pairs (about 14%). Only the TCR beta chain was sequenced, so true repertoire diversity is likely underestimated because unpaired alpha chains were not captured. Comparison of CD4+ and CD8+ T cell repertoires was precluded by the use of bulk unsorted samples.

With respect to this clonotype: No antigen is known for it. The germline gene is not matched at one end of the junction; a read error may be the cause.

The CDR1 and CDR2 encoded by the germline V gene (reference sequence) are MNHNY and SVGAGI. Inclusive of the bounding cysteine and phenylalanine, the CDR3 is 12 residues long. The retained sequence is limited to the CDR3, 36 bases, with the frame set at the first base. Here the chain combines TRBV6-6 and TRBJ2-1; the D segment could be TRBD1, given 5 matching bases. The sample consisted of peripheral blood. The sequence was collected from a man aged 35-49 years with primary liver carcinoma and hepatitis B virus infection. The CDR3 protein sequence reads: CAGSLQGSEQFF. The DNA is TGTGCCGGCAGTCTGCAGGGTAGTGAGCAGTTCTTC.